The present T cell receptor (beta chain) was sequenced within a study of T cell responses to AZD1222 COVID-19 vaccine. Study-level results: Baseline antibody screening turned up just a handful of seropositive AZD1222 recipients. Reports indicate that nearly half of spike-specific TCRs are directed at unmutated variant regions. Donor demographics were predominantly white British with a female majority; clonal diversity may be underestimated. Vaccination with two AZD1222 doses was followed by a rise in Spike-specific TCR breadth and depth.

The V gene's germline CDR1 is SGHTA and CDR2 FQGNSA. V was trimmed by 5 bases and J by 7 bases, leaving 15 bases between them. CDR3 length: 15 residues. Only in-frame clones appear in the TCRdb table, and some are missing; sequencing was by immunoSEQ multiplex PCR. The table shows around 78,000 clones, with roughly 84% occurring only once. About this clone itself: Its antigen is undetermined.

The sequence came from an adult in good health. The source was peripheral blood, collected on day 0 of AZD1222 vaccination. This rearrangement joins TRBV7-2 to TRBJ1-6; D is ambiguous. The CDR3, as DNA: TGTGCCAGCAGCCCTCGCCGGCGAGAAAATTCACCCCTCCACTTT. Residues: CASSPRRRENSPLHF.